This TCR beta chain was identified in a study of tumor-infiltrating lymphocytes in primary liver carcinoma. About the study: Men and women, 30 to 69 years of age, made up the patients. The number of productive TCRbeta reads per sample ranged from roughly 3.5 to 7.13 million and was similar across tissue types. Findings and limits, study-wide: Against blood, tumors held a significantly higher top-250-clone fraction (p = 0.039). Only about 8-25% of top clones appeared in all five tumor regions.

Total RNA (around 500 ng) served as template for TCR beta cDNA synthesis primed by a constant-region primer. Amplification in three nested multiplex PCR rounds with slightly modified ARM-PCR gave rise to TCR beta libraries. Use of TRBV1-TRBV30 forward primers with a C-beta reverse primer characterized the first two PCR rounds, which lasted roughly 9 cycles each. TCRdb used MiXCR to reprocess the multiplex PCR reads, holding one entry per CDR3 protein. Found here are 20,000 to 25,000 distinct CDR3 sequences, more than 75% of them singletons; the top ten hold about a third. Trimming shortened V by 1 base and J by 1 base, and 10 bases separated the two germline ends. This CDR3 comprises 16 residues. In germline, CDR1 is SGHVS, CDR2 FQNEAQ. This clonotype was detected ten times or more. Its antigen is unknown. A much larger clonotype is one base distant, so this may be a read error. The roughly 20-31 mg bulk tissue piece was not sorted before simultaneous RNA and DNA extraction.

This chain joins TRBV7-8 and TRBJ2-2, with D possibly matching TRBD2 (6 bases). Sequencing used liver tumor tissue from sampling region 2. The subset is: tumor region T2, inferior pole. This sequence was found in a woman aged 25-40 years with primary liver carcinoma and hepatitis B virus infection. Written as DNA, the CDR3 is TGTGCCAGCAGCTTAGGGCGGCGGGGGAACACCGGGGAGCTGTTTTTT. Protein: CASSLGRRGNTGELFF.